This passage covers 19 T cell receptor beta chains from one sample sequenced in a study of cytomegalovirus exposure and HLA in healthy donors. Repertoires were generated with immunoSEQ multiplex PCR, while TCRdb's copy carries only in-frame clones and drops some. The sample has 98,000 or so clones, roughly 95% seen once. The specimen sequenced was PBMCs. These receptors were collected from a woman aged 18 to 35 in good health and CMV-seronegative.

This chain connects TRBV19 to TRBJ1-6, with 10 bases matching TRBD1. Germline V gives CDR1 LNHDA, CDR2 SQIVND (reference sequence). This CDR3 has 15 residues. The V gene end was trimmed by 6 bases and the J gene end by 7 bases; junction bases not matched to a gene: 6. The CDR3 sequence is CASRTGDRGNSPLHF. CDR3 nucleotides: TGTGCCAGTAGGACCGGGGACAGGGGAAATTCACCCCTCCACTTT.

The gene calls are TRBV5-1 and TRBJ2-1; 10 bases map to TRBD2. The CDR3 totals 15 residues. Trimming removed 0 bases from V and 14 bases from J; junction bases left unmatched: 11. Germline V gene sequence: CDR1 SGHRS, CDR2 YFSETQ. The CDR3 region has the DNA TGCGCCAGCAGCTTGGAGGTAGCGGGGGGCCCCATGGAGTTCTTC. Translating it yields CASSLEVAGGPMEFF.

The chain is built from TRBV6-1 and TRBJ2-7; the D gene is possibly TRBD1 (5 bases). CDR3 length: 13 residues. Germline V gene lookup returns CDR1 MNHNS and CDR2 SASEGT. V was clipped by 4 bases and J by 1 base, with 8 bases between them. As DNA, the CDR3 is TGTGCCAGCAGTGGGGGCACTTCCTACGAGCAGTACTTC. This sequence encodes CASSGGTSYEQYF.

CDR3 loop: CASSRGQGVSPLHF. The CDR3 DNA reads as TGTGCCAGCAGTAGGGGACAAGGCGTTTCACCCCTCCACTTT. V gene TRBV6-6 combines with J gene TRBJ1-6, with TRBD1 as a possible D gene (6 bases). The CDR3 loop spans 14 amino acids. Germline V gene sequence: CDR1 MNHNY, CDR2 SVGAGI (reference sequence). V was trimmed by 5 bases and J by 9 bases, leaving 14 bases between them.

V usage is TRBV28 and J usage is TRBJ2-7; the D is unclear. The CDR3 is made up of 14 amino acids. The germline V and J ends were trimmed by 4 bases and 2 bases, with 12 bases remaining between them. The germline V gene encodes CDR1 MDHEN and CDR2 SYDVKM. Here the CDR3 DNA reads TGTGCCAGCAGTTACAGCCACTCCGCCTACGAGCAGTACTTC. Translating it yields CASSYSHSAYEQYF.

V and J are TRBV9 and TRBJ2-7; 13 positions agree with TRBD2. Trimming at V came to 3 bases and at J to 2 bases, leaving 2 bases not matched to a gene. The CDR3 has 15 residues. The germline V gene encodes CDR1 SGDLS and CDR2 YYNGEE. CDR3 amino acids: CASSGGLAGTYEQYF. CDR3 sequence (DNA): TGTGCCAGCAGCGGGGGACTAGCGGGGACCTACGAGCAGTACTTC.

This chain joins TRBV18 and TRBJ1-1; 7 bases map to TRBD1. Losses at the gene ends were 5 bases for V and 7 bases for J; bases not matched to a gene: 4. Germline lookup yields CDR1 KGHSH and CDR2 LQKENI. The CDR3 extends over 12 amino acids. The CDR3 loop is CASSSRTGEAFF. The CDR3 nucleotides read TGTGCCAGCTCATCAAGGACAGGTGAAGCTTTCTTT.

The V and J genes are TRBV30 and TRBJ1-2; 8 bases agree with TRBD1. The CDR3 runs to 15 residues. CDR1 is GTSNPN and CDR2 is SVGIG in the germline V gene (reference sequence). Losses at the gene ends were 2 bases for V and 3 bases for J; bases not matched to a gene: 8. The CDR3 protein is CAWSIGTGWYYGYTF. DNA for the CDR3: TGTGCCTGGAGTATAGGGACAGGCTGGTACTATGGCTACACCTTC.

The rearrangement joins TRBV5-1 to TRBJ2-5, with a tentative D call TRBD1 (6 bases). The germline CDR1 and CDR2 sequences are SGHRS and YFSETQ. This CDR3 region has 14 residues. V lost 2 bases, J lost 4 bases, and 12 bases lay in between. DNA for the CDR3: TGCGCCAGCAGCTTTGGACAGTTGGGAGAGACCCAGTACTTC. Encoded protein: CASSFGQLGETQYF. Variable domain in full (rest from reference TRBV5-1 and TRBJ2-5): KAGVTQTPRYLIKTRGQQVTLSCSPISGHRSVSWYQQTPGQGLQFLFEYFSETQRNKGNFPGRFSGRQFSNSRSEMNVSTLELGDSALYLCASSFGQLGETQYFGPGTRLLVL.

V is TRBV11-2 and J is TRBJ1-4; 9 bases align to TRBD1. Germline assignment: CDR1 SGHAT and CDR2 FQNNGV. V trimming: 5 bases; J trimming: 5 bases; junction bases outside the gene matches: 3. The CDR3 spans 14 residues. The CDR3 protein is CASSQGQGNEKLFF. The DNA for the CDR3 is TGTGCCAGCAGCCAGGGACAGGGAAATGAAAAACTGTTTTTT.

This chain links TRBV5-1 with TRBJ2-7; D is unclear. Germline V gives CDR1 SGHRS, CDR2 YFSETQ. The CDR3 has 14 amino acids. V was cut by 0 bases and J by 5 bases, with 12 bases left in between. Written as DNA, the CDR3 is TGCGCCAGCAGCTTGGCCGGTACTGTCGACGAGCAGTACTTC. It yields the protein CASSLAGTVDEQYF.

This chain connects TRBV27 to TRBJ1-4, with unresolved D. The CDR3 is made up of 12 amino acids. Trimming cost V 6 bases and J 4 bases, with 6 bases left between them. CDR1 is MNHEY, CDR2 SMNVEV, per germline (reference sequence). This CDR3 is CASSVLNEKLFF. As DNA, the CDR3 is TGTGCCAGCAGCGTACTTAATGAAAAACTGTTTTTT.

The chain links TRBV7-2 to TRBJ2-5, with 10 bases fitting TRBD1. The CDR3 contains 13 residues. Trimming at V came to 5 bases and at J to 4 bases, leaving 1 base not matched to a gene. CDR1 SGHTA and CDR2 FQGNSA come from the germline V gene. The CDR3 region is CASSRDRGETQYF. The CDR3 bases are TGTGCCAGCAGCCGGGACAGGGGAGAGACCCAGTACTTC.

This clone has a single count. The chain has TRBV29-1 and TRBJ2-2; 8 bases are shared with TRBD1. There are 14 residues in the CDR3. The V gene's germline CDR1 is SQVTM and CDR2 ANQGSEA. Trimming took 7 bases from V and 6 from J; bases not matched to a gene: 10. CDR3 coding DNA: TGCAGCGCCCCGGGACAGGCCTTTCCCGGGGAGCTGTTTTTT. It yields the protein CSAPGQAFPGELFF.

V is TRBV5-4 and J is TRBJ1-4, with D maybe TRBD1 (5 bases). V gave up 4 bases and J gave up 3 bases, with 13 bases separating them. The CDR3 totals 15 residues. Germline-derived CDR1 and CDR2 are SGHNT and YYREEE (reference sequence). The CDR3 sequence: CASSLWGVANEKLFF. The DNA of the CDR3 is TGTGCCAGCAGCCTCTGGGGGGTGGCTAATGAAAAACTGTTTTTT.

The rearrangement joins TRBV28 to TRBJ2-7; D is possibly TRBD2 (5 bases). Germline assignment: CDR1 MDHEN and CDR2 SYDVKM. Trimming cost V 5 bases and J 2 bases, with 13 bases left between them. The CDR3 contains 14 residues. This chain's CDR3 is CASSLAGIAYEQYF. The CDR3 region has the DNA TGTGCCAGCAGTCTAGCTGGGATCGCCTACGAGCAGTACTTC.

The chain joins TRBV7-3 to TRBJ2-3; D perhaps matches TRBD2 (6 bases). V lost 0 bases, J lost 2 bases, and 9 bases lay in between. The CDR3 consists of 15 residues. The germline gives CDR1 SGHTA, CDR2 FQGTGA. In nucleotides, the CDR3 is TGTGCCAGCAGCTTAACGGGGGGTCCCACAGATACGCAGTATTTT. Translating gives CASSLTGGPTDTQYF.

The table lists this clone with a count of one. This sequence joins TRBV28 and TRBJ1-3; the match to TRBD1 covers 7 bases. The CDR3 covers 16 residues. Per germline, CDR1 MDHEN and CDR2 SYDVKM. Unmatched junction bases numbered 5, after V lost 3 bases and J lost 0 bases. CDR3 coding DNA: TGTGCCAGCAGTTTGGGACAGCAGTTCTCTGGAAACACCATATATTTT. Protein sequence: CASSLGQQFSGNTIYF.

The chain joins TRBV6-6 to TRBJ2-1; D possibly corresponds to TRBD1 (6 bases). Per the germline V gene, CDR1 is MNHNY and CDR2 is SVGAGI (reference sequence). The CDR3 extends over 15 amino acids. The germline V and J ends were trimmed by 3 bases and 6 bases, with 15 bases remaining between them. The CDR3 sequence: CASSYEKQGLNEQFF. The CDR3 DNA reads TGTGCCAGCAGTTATGAAAAACAGGGCCTCAATGAGCAGTTCTTC.